Included here is one T cell receptor (beta chain) sequence, with context. Its specificity is unknown. The data were obtained in a study of cytomegalovirus exposure and HLA in healthy donors. Study-wide results and limits: Owing to their indistinguishability, certain V segments, notably TRBV6-2 and TRBV6-3, were excluded. Certain sequence variants were highly shared and formed a cluster, and this cluster was likely a sequencing artifact.

CDR1 and CDR2 from the germline V gene are SGDLS and YYNGEE. The CDR3 spans 16 residues. V lost 0 bases, J lost 2 bases, and 5 bases stayed unmatched. Both 60 Vbeta primers and 13 Jbeta primers went into the PCR. Here immunoSEQ multiplex PCR was the method, and the copy in TCRdb shows in-frame clones only, minus some. The sample has 150,000 to 200,000 clones; approximately 71% are singletons. Sequenced: PBMCs. The sequence came from a young man in good health and CMV-seropositive. The V gene is TRBV9, the J gene TRBJ2-7; TRBD2 aligns across 10 bases. The CDR3 nucleotides are TGTGCCAGCAGCGTAGGGTGGACTAGCGGAACCTACGAGCAGTACTTC. This codes for CASSVGWTSGTYEQYF.